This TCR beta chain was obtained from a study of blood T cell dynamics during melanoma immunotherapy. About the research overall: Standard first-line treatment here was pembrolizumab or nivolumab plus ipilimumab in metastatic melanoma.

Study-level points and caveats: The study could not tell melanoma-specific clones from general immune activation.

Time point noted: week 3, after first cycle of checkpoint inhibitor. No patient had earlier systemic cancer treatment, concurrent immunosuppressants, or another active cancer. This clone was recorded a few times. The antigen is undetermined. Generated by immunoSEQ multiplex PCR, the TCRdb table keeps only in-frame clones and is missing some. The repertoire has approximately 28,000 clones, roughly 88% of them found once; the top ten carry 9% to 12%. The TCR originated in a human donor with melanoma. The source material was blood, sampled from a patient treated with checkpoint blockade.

Written as DNA, the CDR3 is TGTGCCAGCAGCTTGGTAGGGGGCGGGAGGTCTTTCACCGGGGAGCTGTTTTTT. Amino acid sequence: CASSLVGGGRSFTGELFF. The chain joins TRBV5-4 to TRBJ2-2, with a possible D match to TRBD2 (8 bases). The CDR3 is made up of 18 amino acids. V lost 0 bases and J 4 bases, leaving 19 bases between the germline ends. Germline V gene data show CDR1 as SGHNT and CDR2 as YYREEE (reference sequence).